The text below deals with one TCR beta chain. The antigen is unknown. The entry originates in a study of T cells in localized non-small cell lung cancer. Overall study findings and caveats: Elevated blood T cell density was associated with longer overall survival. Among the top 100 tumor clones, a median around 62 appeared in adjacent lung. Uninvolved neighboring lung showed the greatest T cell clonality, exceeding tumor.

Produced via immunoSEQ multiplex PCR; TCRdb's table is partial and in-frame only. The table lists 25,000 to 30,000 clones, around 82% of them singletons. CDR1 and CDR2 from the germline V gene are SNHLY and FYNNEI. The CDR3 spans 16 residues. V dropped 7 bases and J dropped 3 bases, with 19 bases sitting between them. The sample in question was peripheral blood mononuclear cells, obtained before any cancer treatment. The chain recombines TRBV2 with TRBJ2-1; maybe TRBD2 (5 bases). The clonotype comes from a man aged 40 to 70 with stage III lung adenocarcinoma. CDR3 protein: CASKRGLQRLYNEQFF. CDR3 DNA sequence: TGTGCCAGCAAACGGGGTCTACAGAGACTCTACAATGAGCAGTTCTTC.